This is a list of T cell receptor beta chains from one sample in a study of graft-versus-host responses after intestinal transplantation. The assay was immunoSEQ multiplex PCR, and TCRdb's table has in-frame clones only and misses some. The repertoire holds under 45,000 clones, with about nine tenths as singletons. The material sequenced was PBMCs, taken about 270 days after transplant. These receptors were collected from a human patient who received an intestinal transplant, so some T cells may come from the graft donor. The CDR3 runs from the conserved cysteine through the conserved F or W. D genes are given only for firm matches. A clone size is listed for some rows: how often the clone was seen (once, few, many), or a class if it is expanded.

clone size: .
V gene: TRBV12-5
J gene: TRBJ2-3
D gene: .
CDR3 DNA: TGTGCTAGTGGCCGAAGCGCCGCCTTAGATACGCAGTATTTT
CDR3 protein: CASGRSAALDTQYF

clone size: .
V gene: TRBV9
J gene: TRBJ1-6
D gene: .
CDR3 DNA: TGTGCCAGCAGCGCAATTAATAATTCACCCCTCCACTTT
CDR3 protein: CASSAINNSPLHF

clone size: once
V gene: TRBV4-1
J gene: TRBJ2-1
D gene: TRBD1
CDR3 DNA: TGCGCCAGCAGCCCTGGCTCGGGGACAGGGTTCAATGAGCAGTTCTTC
CDR3 protein: CASSPGSGTGFNEQFF

clone size: .
V gene: TRBV27
J gene: TRBJ2-1
D gene: TRBD2
CDR3 DNA: TGTGCCAGCAGCAGACTAGCGGGGGGAGATGAGCAGTTCTTC
CDR3 protein: CASSRLAGGDEQFF

clone size: .
V gene: TRBV4-2
J gene: TRBJ2-1
D gene: TRBD2
CDR3 DNA: TGTGCCAGCAGCCCTTCTAGCGGGGGGGGATACAATGAGCAGTTCTTC
CDR3 protein: CASSPSSGGGYNEQFF

clone size: .
V gene: TRBV6-5
J gene: TRBJ1-5
D gene: .
CDR3 DNA: TGTGCCAGCAGTTACGGGGGCTGGGGTCAGCCCCAGCATTTT
CDR3 protein: CASSYGGWGQPQHF

clone size: .
V gene: TRBV4-1
J gene: TRBJ1-4
D gene: .
CDR3 DNA: TGCGCCAGCAGCGTTCTAGGCGGTGCAACTAATGAAAAACTGTTTTTT
CDR3 protein: CASSVLGGATNEKLFF

clone size: .
V gene: TRBV27
J gene: TRBJ2-1
D gene: TRBD1
CDR3 DNA: TGTGCCAGCAGTTTAGAATGGGGGACAGGGGTACATGAGCAGTTCTTC
CDR3 protein: CASSLEWGTGVHEQFF

clone size: .
V gene: TRBV19
J gene: TRBJ1-2
D gene: .
CDR3 DNA: TGTGCCAGTAGTATAGGGCAGAGGTTTGGCTACACCTTC
CDR3 protein: CASSIGQRFGYTF

clone size: .
V gene: TRBV11-2
J gene: TRBJ2-5
D gene: TRBD1
CDR3 DNA: TGTGCCAGCAGCAACAGGGGCGGGTTACAGGGGGCGGGGGAGACCCAGTACTTC
CDR3 protein: CASSNRGGLQGAGETQYF

clone size: .
V gene: TRBV27
J gene: TRBJ2-1
D gene: TRBD2
CDR3 DNA: TGTGCCAGCGCAGCGGGGGGGCCTTACAATGAGCAGTTCTTC
CDR3 protein: CASAAGGPYNEQFF

clone size: .
V gene: TRBV7-9
J gene: TRBJ2-1
D gene: TRBD2
CDR3 DNA: TGTGCCAGCAGCTTCCTCCCCAGCGGGGGGTCCAACGCGTTCTTC
CDR3 protein: CASSFLPSGGSNAFF

clone size: once
V gene: TRBV14
J gene: TRBJ1-3
D gene: TRBD1
CDR3 DNA: TGTGCCAGCAGTCGGGACAGGGGATATGGAAACACCATATATTTT
CDR3 protein: CASSRDRGYGNTIYF

clone size: .
V gene: TRBV18
J gene: TRBJ1-6
D gene: .
CDR3 DNA: TGTGCCAGCTCCGCGGGGGGGCCCCTCTCACCCCTCCACTTT
CDR3 protein: CASSAGGPLSPLHF

clone size: once
V gene: TRBV27
J gene: TRBJ1-5
D gene: .
CDR3 DNA: TGTGCCAGCAGTTTATCGTGGGTTCAGCCCCAGCATTTT
CDR3 protein: CASSLSWVQPQHF

clone size: few
V gene: TRBV2
J gene: TRBJ2-2
D gene: .
CDR3 DNA: TGTGCCAGCAGGCTGGAGAACACCGGGGAGCTGTTTTTT
CDR3 protein: CASRLENTGELFF

clone size: few
V gene: TRBV21-1
J gene: TRBJ1-4
D gene: .
CDR3 DNA: TGTGCCAGCAAACGGGACAGAGGCAGTGAAAAACTGTTTTTT
CDR3 protein: CASKRDRGSEKLFF

clone size: .
V gene: TRBV11-3
J gene: TRBJ2-7
D gene: .
CDR3 DNA: TGTGCCAGCAGCCCGGGACTGGGAACCTACGAGCAGTACTTC
CDR3 protein: CASSPGLGTYEQYF

clone size: .
V gene: TRBV4-1
J gene: TRBJ2-1
D gene: .
CDR3 DNA: TGCGCCAGCAGCCAATGGACGGGGAGCTCCTACAATGAGCAGTTCTTC
CDR3 protein: CASSQWTGSSYNEQFF

clone size: .
V gene: TRBV29-1
J gene: TRBJ2-7
D gene: TRBD1
CDR3 DNA: TGCAGCGTTGTGGTGGAACAGGGGCACCCCTACGAGCAGTACTTC
CDR3 protein: CSVVVEQGHPYEQYF

clone size: .
V gene: TRBV6-6
J gene: TRBJ2-1
D gene: .
CDR3 DNA: TGTGCCAGCAGGAGAGGAAAGAGCTCCTACAATGAGCAGTTCTTC
CDR3 protein: CASRRGKSSYNEQFF

clone size: .
V gene: TRBV5-5
J gene: TRBJ1-1
D gene: .
CDR3 DNA: TGTGCCAGCAGCCCCACAGGTACCTACAATCTTGAAGCTTTCTTT
CDR3 protein: CASSPTGTYNLEAFF

clone size: .
V gene: TRBV10-3
J gene: TRBJ2-1
D gene: .
CDR3 DNA: TGTGCCATCAGTGACCCACCTTCCACGATCCCAGAGCCCAATGAGCAGTTCTTC
CDR3 protein: CAISDPPSTIPEPNEQFF

clone size: .
V gene: TRBV4-2
J gene: TRBJ1-4
D gene: .
CDR3 DNA: TGTGCCAGCAGCCACCCTGGAGCCAGGGATGAAAAACTGTTTTTT
CDR3 protein: CASSHPGARDEKLFF

clone size: .
V gene: TRBV20-1
J gene: TRBJ1-4
D gene: .
CDR3 DNA: TGCAGTGCTCGGGAAAAACTGTTTTTT
CDR3 protein: CSAREKLFF

clone size: .
V gene: TRBV7-8
J gene: TRBJ1-5
D gene: .
CDR3 DNA: TGTGCCAGCAACGTGGGGGGGAGAAATCAGCCCCAGCATTTT
CDR3 protein: CASNVGGRNQPQHF

clone size: .
V gene: TRBV6-1
J gene: TRBJ1-1
D gene: .
CDR3 DNA: TGTGCCAGCAGTCCGGAGGGGAACACTGAAGCTTTCTTT
CDR3 protein: CASSPEGNTEAFF

clone size: .
V gene: TRBV9
J gene: TRBJ1-5
D gene: .
CDR3 DNA: TGTGCCAGCAGCGTAAACAGACATCAGCCCCAGCATTTT
CDR3 protein: CASSVNRHQPQHF

clone size: .
V gene: TRBV7-9
J gene: TRBJ2-3
D gene: TRBD1
CDR3 DNA: TGTGCCAGCAGCCGACAGGGTAACACAGATACGCAGTATTTT
CDR3 protein: CASSRQGNTDTQYF